This T cell receptor beta chain was identified during a study of regulatory T cells in long-lasting Graves disease. Construction of TCR beta libraries relied on iRepertoire HTBI primers and on Arm-PCR targeting CDR3 regions. One entry per CDR3 protein, called by TCRdb with MiXCR from the multiplex PCR reads. The profile covers hundreds of thousands of distinct CDR3 sequences, with about 16% appearing a single time and more than 10% taken by the ten largest. This clonotype was recorded many times. What it binds is not known. Points from the study as a whole: A greater number of public clonotypes (more than 2,500) was shared by persistent patients than by new patients (around 970). Researchers examined only peripheral blood and not thyroid tissue.

Specified time point: newly diagnosed GD, antithyroid drugs for less than 3 months. RNA extracted from PBMCs served as the sequencing template. Germline values: CDR1 SGHVS, CDR2 FNYEAQ. V shed 5 bases and J 1 base; nucleotides not matched to a gene: 3. This CDR3 comprises 15 residues. These data are also associated with another study on T cells in Graves' hyperthyroidism and ophthalmopathy. That work contributes: Uncontrolled infections, other autoimmune diseases, pregnancy or lactation led to exclusion of patients. Diagnostic assessment was based on clinical symptoms, serum thyroxine and TRAb, thyroid ultrasound and orbital computed tomography.

The source is a man aged 18-30 years with Graves disease. The material was peripheral blood mononuclear cells (PBMCs), obtained at new diagnosis, from a patient treated with antithyroid drugs. The rearrangement uses TRBV7-6 and TRBJ2-1; the match to TRBD1 covers 9 bases. CDR3 sequence (DNA): TGTGCCAGCAGCGGGACAGGGTGGTCCTACAATGAGCAGTTCTTC. It translates to CASSGTGWSYNEQFF.